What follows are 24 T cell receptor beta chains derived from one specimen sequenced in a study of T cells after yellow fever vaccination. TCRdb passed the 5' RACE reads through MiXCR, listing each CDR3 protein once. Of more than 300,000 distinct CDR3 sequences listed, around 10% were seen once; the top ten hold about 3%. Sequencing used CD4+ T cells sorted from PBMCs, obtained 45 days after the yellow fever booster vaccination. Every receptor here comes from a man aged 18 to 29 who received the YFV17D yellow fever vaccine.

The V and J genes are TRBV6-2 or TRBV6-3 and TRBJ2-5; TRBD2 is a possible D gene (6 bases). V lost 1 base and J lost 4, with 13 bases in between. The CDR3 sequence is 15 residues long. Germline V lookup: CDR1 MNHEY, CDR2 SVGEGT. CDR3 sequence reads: CASSYWAGMGETQYF. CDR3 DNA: TGTGCCAGCAGTTACTGGGCGGGGATGGGAGAGACCCAGTACTTC.

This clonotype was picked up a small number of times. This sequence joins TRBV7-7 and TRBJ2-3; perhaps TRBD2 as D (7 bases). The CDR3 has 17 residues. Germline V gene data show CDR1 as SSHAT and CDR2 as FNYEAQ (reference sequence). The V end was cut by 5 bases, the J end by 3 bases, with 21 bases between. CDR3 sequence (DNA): TGTGCCAGCAGCGCCCACGGGGGCGGGGAGGGTACAGATACGCAGTATTTT. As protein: CASSAHGGGEGTDTQYF. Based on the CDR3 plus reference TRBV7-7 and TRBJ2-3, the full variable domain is GAGVSQSPRYKVTKRGQDVTLRCDPISSHATLYWYQQALGQGPEFLTYFNYEAQPDKSGLPSDRFSAERPEGSISTLTIQRTEQRDSAMYRCASSAHGGGEGTDTQYFGPGTRLTVL.

CDR3 nucleotides: TGTGCCAGCAGTTTACCGGACACTAGCTCCTACGAGCAGTACTTC. It yields the protein CASSLPDTSSYEQYF. V is TRBV28 and J is TRBJ2-7; either TRBD1 or TRBD2 may supply D (5 bases each). Per germline, CDR1 MDHEN and CDR2 SYDVKM. The CDR3 extends over 15 amino acids. The germline V and J ends were trimmed by 2 bases and 0 bases, with 11 bases remaining between them.

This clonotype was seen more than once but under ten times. In nucleotides, the CDR3 is TGCAGTGCTAGAGCGGACAGCTACGAGCAGTACGTC. It is translated as CSARADSYEQYV. The rearrangement links TRBV20-1 to TRBJ2-7; TRBD1 might be the D (6 bases). V lost 1 base to trimming and J lost 3 bases, with 7 bases between them. The CDR3 has 12 amino acids. CDR1 and CDR2 (germline): DFQATT, SNEGSKA (reference sequence).

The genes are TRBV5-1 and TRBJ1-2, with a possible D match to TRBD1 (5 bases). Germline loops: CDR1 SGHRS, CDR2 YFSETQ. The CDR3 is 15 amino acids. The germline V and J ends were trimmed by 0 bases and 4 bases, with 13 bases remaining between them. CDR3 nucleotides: TGCGCCAGCAGCTTGGAGGGGAGCGGAGGCTATGGCTACACCTTC. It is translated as CASSLEGSGGYGYTF.

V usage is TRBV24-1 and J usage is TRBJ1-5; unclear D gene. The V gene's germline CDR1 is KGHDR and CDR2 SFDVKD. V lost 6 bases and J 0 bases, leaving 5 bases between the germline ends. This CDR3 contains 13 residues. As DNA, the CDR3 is TGTGCCACCAGTCGCGGTAGCAATCAGCCCCAGCATTTT. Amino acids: CATSRGSNQPQHF.

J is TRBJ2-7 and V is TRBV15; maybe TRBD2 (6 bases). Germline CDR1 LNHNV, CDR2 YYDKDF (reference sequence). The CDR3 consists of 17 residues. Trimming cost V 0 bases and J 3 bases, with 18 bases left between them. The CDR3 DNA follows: TGTGCCACCAGCAGAGATGATTCAGGGCTGCGGGGCTACGAGCAGTACTTC. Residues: CATSRDDSGLRGYEQYF.

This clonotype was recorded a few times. CDR3 amino acids: CATGTGRAGANVLTF. The CDR3 bases are TGTGCCACGGGGACAGGGAGGGCTGGGGCCAACGTCCTGACTTTC. V gene TRBV6-6 combines with J gene TRBJ2-6; 9 nucleotides agree with TRBD1. The CDR3 runs 15 residues. Germline V gene lookup returns CDR1 MNHNY and CDR2 SVGAGI (reference sequence). Trimming removed 10 bases from V and 2 bases from J; junction bases left unmatched: 6.

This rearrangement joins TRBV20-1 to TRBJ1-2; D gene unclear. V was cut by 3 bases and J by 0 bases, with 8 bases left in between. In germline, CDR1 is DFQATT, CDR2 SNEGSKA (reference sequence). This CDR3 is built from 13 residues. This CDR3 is CSARAQTNYGYTF. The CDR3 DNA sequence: TGCAGTGCTAGGGCACAGACTAACTATGGCTACACCTTC.

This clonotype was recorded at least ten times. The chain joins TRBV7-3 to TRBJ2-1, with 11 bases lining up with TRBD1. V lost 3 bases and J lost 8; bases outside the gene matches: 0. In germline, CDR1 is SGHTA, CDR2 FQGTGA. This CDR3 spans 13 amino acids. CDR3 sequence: CASSLGQGDEQFF. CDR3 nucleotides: TGTGCCAGCAGCTTGGGACAGGGGGATGAGCAGTTCTTC.

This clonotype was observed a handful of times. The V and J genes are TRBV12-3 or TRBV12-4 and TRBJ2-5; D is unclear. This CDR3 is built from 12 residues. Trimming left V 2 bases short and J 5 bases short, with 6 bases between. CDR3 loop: CASSLSPETQYF. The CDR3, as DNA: TGTGCCAGCAGTTTATCTCCCGAGACCCAGTACTTC.

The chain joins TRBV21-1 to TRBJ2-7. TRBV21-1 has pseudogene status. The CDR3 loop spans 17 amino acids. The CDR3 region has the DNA TGTGCCAGCAGCAAAGCGGTGTCTTCACGGCAGACTTACGAGCAGTACGTC. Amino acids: CASSKAVSSRQTYEQYV.

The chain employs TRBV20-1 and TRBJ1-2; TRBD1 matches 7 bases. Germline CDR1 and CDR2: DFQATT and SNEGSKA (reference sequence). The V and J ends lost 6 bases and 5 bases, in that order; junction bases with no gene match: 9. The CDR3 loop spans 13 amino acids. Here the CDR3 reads CSAPMAGGYGYTF. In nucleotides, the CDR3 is TGCAGTGCACCGATGGCAGGGGGATATGGCTACACCTTC.

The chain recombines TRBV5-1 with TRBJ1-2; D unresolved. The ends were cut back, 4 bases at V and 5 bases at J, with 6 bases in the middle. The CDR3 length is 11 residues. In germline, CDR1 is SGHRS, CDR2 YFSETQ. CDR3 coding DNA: TGCGCCAGCAGCGAGGGATATGGCTACACCTTC. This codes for CASSEGYGYTF.

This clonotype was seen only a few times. CDR3 in DNA: TGTGCCAGCATAGGTTACACCGGGGAGCTGTTTTTT. It is translated as CASIGYTGELFF. The chain uses TRBV6-5 and TRBJ2-2; D remains ambiguous. The length of the CDR3 is 12 residues. Germline CDR1 and CDR2: MNHEY and SVGAGI. Trimming shortened V by 7 bases and J by 3 bases, and 6 bases separated the two germline ends.

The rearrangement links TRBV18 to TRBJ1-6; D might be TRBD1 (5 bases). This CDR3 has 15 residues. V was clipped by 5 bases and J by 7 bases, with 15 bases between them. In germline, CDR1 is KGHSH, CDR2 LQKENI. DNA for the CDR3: TGTGCCAGCTCATCCTTGGCAGGGTTGAATTCACCCCTCCACTTT. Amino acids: CASSSLAGLNSPLHF.

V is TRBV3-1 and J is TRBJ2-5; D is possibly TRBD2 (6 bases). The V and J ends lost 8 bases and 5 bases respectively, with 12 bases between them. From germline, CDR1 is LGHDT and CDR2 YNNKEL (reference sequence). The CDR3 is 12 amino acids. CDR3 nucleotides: TGTGCCAGCTACGGGGGAGTGGAGACCCAGTACTTC. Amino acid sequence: CASYGGVETQYF.

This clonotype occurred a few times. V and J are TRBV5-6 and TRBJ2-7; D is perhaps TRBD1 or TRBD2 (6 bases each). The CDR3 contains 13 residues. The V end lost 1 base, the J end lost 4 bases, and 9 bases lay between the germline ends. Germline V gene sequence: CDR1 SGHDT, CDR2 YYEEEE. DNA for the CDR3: TGTGCCAGCAGCTTGCGGGGGCAATACGAGCAGTACGTC. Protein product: CASSLRGQYEQYV.

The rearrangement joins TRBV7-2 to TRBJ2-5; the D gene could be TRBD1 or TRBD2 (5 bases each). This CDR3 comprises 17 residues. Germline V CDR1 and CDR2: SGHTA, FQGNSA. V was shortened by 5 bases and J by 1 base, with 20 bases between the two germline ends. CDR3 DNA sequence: TGTGCCAGCAGCCGTCAGTCCCCCGGGGCAATCCAAGAGACCCAGTACTTC. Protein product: CASSRQSPGAIQETQYF. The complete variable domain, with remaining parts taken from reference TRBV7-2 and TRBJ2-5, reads GAGVSQSPSNKVTEKGKDVELRCDPISGHTALYWYRQSLGQGLEFLIYFQGNSAPDKSGLPSDRFSAERTGGSVSTLTIQRTQQEDSAVYLCASSRQSPGAIQETQYFGPGTRLLVL.

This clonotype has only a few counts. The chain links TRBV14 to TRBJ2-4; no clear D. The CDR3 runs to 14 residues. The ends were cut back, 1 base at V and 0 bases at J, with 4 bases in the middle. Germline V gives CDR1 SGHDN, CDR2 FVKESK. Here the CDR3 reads CASSQAGAKNIQYF. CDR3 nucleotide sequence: TGTGCCAGCAGCCAAGCAGGAGCCAAAAACATTCAGTACTTC.

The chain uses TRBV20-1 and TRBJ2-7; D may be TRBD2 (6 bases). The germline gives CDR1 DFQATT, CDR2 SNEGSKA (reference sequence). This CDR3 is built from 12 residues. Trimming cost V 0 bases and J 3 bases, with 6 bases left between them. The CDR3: CSAREGGYEQYF. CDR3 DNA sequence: TGCAGTGCTAGAGAGGGGGGCTACGAGCAGTACTTC.

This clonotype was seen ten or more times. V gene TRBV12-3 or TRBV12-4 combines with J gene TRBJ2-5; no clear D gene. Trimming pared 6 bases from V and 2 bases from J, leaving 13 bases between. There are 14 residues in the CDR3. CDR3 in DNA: TGTGCCAGCAGCCGTAACAGCCCTCAAGAGACCCAGTACTTC. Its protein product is CASSRNSPQETQYF.

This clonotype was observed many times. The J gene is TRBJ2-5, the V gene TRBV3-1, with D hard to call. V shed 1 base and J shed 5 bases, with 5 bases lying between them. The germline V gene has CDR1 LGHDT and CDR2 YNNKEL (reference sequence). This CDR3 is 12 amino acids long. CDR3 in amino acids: CASSQGPETQYF. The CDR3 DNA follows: TGTGCCAGCAGCCAAGGTCCGGAGACCCAGTACTTC.

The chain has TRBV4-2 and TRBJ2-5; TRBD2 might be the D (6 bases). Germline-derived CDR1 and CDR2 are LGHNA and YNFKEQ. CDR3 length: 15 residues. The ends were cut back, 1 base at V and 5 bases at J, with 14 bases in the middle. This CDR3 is CASSQAGVVWETQYF. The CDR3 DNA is TGTGCCAGCAGCCAAGCGGGGGTAGTGTGGGAGACCCAGTACTTC.